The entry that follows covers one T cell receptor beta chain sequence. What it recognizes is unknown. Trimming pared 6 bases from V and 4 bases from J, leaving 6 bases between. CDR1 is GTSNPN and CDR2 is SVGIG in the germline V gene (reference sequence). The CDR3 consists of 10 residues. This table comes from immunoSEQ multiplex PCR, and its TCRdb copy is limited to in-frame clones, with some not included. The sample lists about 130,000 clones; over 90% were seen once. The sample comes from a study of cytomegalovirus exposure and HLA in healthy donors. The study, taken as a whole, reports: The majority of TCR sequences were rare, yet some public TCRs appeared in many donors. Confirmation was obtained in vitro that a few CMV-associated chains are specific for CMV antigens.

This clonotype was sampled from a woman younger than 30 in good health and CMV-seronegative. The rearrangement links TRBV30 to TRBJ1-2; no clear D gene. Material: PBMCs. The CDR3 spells CACSSYGYTF. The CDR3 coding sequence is TGTGCCTGTTCCAGCTATGGCTACACCTTC.